This T cell receptor beta chain was documented in a study of blood T cell repertoires in COVID-19. Study background: The cDNA or gDNA used as material had been derived from T cells, B-cell-depleted T cells, or PBMCs.

The length of the CDR3 is 15 residues. Germline CDR1 is KGHSH and CDR2 is LQKENI. The trim removed 5 bases at V and 4 bases at J, leaving 6 bases unmatched. Each exposed participant met a COVID-19 case in the 2 weeks preceding study entry. This table comes from immunoSEQ multiplex PCR, and its TCRdb copy is limited to in-frame clones, with some not included. Here the sample spans about 220,000 clones, roughly 90% being singletons. This TCR was recovered from a man between 25 and 39 years old who had been exposed to COVID-19. This sequence joins TRBV18 and TRBJ1-1; 11 nucleotides align to TRBD1. The sample comprised PBMCs or T cells enriched from blood (not recorded which). Here the CDR3 reads CASSTSGTGGTEAFF. DNA of the CDR3: TGTGCCAGCTCAACATCCGGGACAGGGGGCACTGAAGCTTTCTTT.